Following are 2 T cell receptor beta chains from one sample sequenced in a study of control samples from healthy donors and cancer patients. The repertoire was sequenced with immunoSEQ multiplex PCR; TCRdb's copy has only in-frame clones and lacks some. The sample has fewer than 90,000 clones; around 87% are singletons. Sequencing was performed on blood. The receptors originated from a man aged 45 to 65 in good health.

The chain couples TRBV11-2 to TRBJ2-1, with D possibly being TRBD2 (5 bases). The CDR3 covers 13 residues. The germline V gene has CDR1 SGHAT and CDR2 FQNNGV. Trimming shortened V by 1 base and J by 4 bases, and 5 bases separated the two germline ends. The CDR3 sequence is CASSLGGYNEQFF. The DNA for the CDR3 is TGTGCCAGCAGCTTAGGCGGGTACAATGAGCAGTTCTTC.

The V gene is TRBV3-1 (or the pseudogene TRBV3-2), the J gene TRBJ2-1; 10 nucleotides match TRBD2. The V segment lost 4 bases and the J segment 2 bases; nucleotides outside the gene matches: 8. CDR3 length equals 17 residues. Germline V gives CDR1 LGHDT, CDR2 YNNKEL (reference sequence). The CDR3 DNA sequence: TGTGCCAGCAGCCCTGGCTCTAGCGGGAGCCCCTACAATGAGCAGTTCTTC. Translating gives CASSPGSSGSPYNEQFF.